This T cell receptor beta chain was identified in a study of T cells after yellow fever vaccination. TCRdb processed the 5' RACE reads anew with MiXCR; each CDR3 protein has one entry. Found here are a few hundred thousand distinct CDR3 sequences, 8.5% to 9% of them singletons; the top ten hold approximately 19%. Concerning this clonotype itself: What it recognizes is unknown.

Study results and limitations: A small share of clonotypes appeared in both CD4 and CD8 compartments.

V lost 5 bases to trimming and J lost 5 bases; unmatched junction nucleotides: 7. Germline V gene data show CDR1 as MNHEY and CDR2 as SVGEGT. The CDR3 sequence is 15 residues long. The source was PBMCs, collected on the day of the first yellow fever vaccination. V gene TRBV6-2 or TRBV6-3 combines with J gene TRBJ2-3; 10 bases are a match to TRBD2. The receptor was isolated from a man aged 18-30 years who received the YFV17D yellow fever vaccine. The CDR3 nucleotides read TGTGCCAGCAGTACCCTAGCGGGGGTAGAAGATACGCAGTATTTT. This gives the protein CASSTLAGVEDTQYF.